This T cell receptor (beta chain) was found in a study of T-cell reconstitution after alpha-beta-depleted transplantation in children. This clonotype was recorded a few times. Researchers prepared the TCRbeta library using unique molecular identifiers, the study reports. TCRdb itself ran the PCR reads through MiXCR, one entry per CDR3 protein. Of approximately 420,000 distinct CDR3 sequences in the sample, approximately 10% are singletons; the top ten hold about 5%. Germline CDR1 reads SGHVS; CDR2 reads FQNEAQ. Trimming took off 1 base at V and 9 bases at J, with 10 bases between the two ends. CDR3 size: 13 residues.

V gene TRBV7-8 combines with J gene TRBJ2-1; no firm D call. The TCR originated in a human donor who donated a stem cell graft to a child with acute myeloid leukemia. This specimen consisted of PBMCs from the stem cell graft donor, obtained from the stem cell graft. The CDR3 DNA reads TGTGCCAGCAGCTTAGATTCTAGAGGTGAGCAGTTCTTC. The encoded protein is CASSLDSRGEQFF. The full variable domain, its missing parts supplied by reference TRBV7-8 and TRBJ2-1, is GAGVSQSPRYKVAKRGQDVALRCDPISGHVSLFWYQQALGQGPEFLTYFQNEAQLDKSGLPSDRFFAERPEGSVSTLKIQRTQQEDSAVYLCASSLDSRGEQFFGPGTRLTVL.